The 19 T cell receptor beta chains below were found in one sample sequenced in a study of OX40 agonist ivuxolimab in advanced cancers. TCRdb's table, derived via immunoSEQ multiplex PCR, lists solely in-frame clones and lacks some. The sample contains tens of thousands of clones, less than 90% of which appear only once. The specimen was CD4+ or CD8+ T cells sorted from blood, collected in a trial of the OX40 agonist ivuxolimab. Receptors originate from an adult with an advanced solid tumor such as melanoma, head and neck, liver or kidney cancer.

This rearrangement joins TRBV28 to TRBJ1-4; D is uncertain. V was cut by 3 bases and J by 8 bases, with 16 bases left in between. Germline assignment: CDR1 MDHEN and CDR2 SYDVKM. There are 15 residues in the CDR3. As DNA, the CDR3 is TGTGCCAGCAGTTTTCCCTCCGCCGGGAACGAAAAACTGTTTTTT. As protein: CASSFPSAGNEKLFF.

The gene calls are TRBV27 and TRBJ1-2; maybe TRBD1 (5 bases). The CDR3 has 15 residues. V gave up 5 bases and J gave up 4 bases, with 17 bases separating them. Germline values: CDR1 MNHEY, CDR2 SMNVEV (reference sequence). CDR3 nucleotide sequence: TGTGCCAGCAGTCATCGGGACGGCAATCCCTATGGCTACACCTTC. This sequence encodes CASSHRDGNPYGYTF.

The rearrangement joins TRBV5-6 to TRBJ1-1; D is unclear. Trimming removed 4 bases at V and 1 base at J, with 5 bases between. Germline CDR1 SGHDT, CDR2 YYEEEE. The CDR3 sequence is 12 residues long. The CDR3 DNA follows: TGTGCCAGCAGCCGTTGGAACACTGAAGCTTTCTTT. Amino acids: CASSRWNTEAFF.

This clone was picked up a small number of times. V gene TRBV28 combines with J gene TRBJ2-1; D not certain. This CDR3 comprises 13 residues. Deletions cut 2 bases from V and 6 bases from J, with 8 bases between. CDR1 MDHEN and CDR2 SYDVKM come from the germline V gene. CDR3 nucleotides: TGTGCCAGCAGTTTAACCGGCCCCAATGAGCAGTTCTTC. Protein: CASSLTGPNEQFF.

The chain links TRBV10-3 to TRBJ1-6, with 7 bases matching TRBD1. The V gene's germline CDR1 is ENHRY and CDR2 SYGVKD. V trimming: 6 bases; J trimming: 5 bases; junction bases outside the gene matches: 4. The CDR3 totals 14 residues. CDR3 nucleotide sequence: TGTGCCATCAGAACCGGGACAGATAATTCACCCCTCCACTTT. Encoded protein: CAIRTGTDNSPLHF.

This chain links TRBV5-4 with TRBJ2-1; 10 nucleotides line up with TRBD2. Germline loops: CDR1 SGHNT, CDR2 YYREEE (reference sequence). This CDR3 is 15 amino acids long. Trimming removed 10 bases from V and 4 bases from J; junction bases left unmatched: 11. The CDR3 spells CAGQTGTSAYNEQFF. The CDR3 DNA follows: TGTGCCGGGCAGACCGGGACTAGCGCTTACAATGAGCAGTTCTTC.

The V gene is TRBV11-2, the J gene TRBJ2-3; D unresolved. This CDR3 has 14 amino acids. V dropped 0 bases and J dropped 11 bases, with 15 bases sitting between them. CDR1 SGHAT and CDR2 FQNNGV come from the germline V gene. CDR3 loop: CASSLDPSLSEQYF. CDR3 bases: TGTGCCAGCAGCTTAGACCCGTCCTTGTCGGAGCAGTATTTT.

V gene TRBV12-5 combines with J gene TRBJ2-5; D may correspond to TRBD1 or TRBD2 (6 bases each). The CDR3 spans 14 residues. Between the trimmed V and J ends, which lost 7 bases and 5 bases, there was a span of 17 bases. Per germline, CDR1 LGHNT and CDR2 FRNRAP. Here the CDR3 reads CASASSGAGETQYF. The CDR3 DNA reads as TGTGCTAGTGCCTCGTCGGGGGCTGGGGAGACCCAGTACTTC.

The chain is built from TRBV10-2 and TRBJ2-1; 7 bases fit TRBD1. Unmatched junction bases numbered 15, after V lost 7 bases and J lost 6 bases. This CDR3 is built from 16 residues. CDR1 is WSHSY and CDR2 is SAAADI in the germline V gene. CDR3 nucleotide sequence: TGCGCCAGCAAAGAACCCAAACAGGGGACCATCAATGAGCAGTTCTTC. Protein: CASKEPKQGTINEQFF.

The V gene is TRBV5-1, the J gene TRBJ2-7; 10 bases map to TRBD2. The V gene's germline CDR1 is SGHRS and CDR2 YFSETQ. The trim removed 0 bases at V and 12 bases at J, leaving 9 bases unmatched. The CDR3 runs to 14 residues. The CDR3 DNA reads as TGCGCCAGCAGCTTGGTTGGGACTAGCGAACGCTTGTACTTC. Protein sequence: CASSLVGTSERLYF.

The chain joins TRBV7-2 to TRBJ2-5; D is uncertain. Trimming pared 5 bases from V and 5 bases from J, leaving 12 bases between. This CDR3 spans 13 amino acids. Germline-derived CDR1 and CDR2 are SGHTA and FQGNSA. CDR3 coding DNA: TGTGCCAGCAGCATGTGGACGTTGGAGACCCAGTACTTC. The encoded protein is CASSMWTLETQYF.

The chain recombines TRBV5-1 with TRBJ2-1, with a possible D match to TRBD2 (6 bases). The CDR3 is 16 residues long. CDR1 and CDR2 (germline): SGHRS, YFSETQ. V was trimmed by 4 bases and J by 0 bases, leaving 14 bases between them. The DNA for the CDR3 is TGCGCCAGCAGCCCGGGGGACCTACGCTCCTACAATGAGCAGTTCTTC. Protein: CASSPGDLRSYNEQFF.

The chain combines TRBV19 with TRBJ2-1, with D perhaps given as TRBD1 or TRBD2 (6 bases each). Trimming pared 6 bases from V and 4 bases from J, leaving 16 bases between. Germline assignment: CDR1 LNHDA and CDR2 SQIVND (reference sequence). The CDR3 has 15 residues. Written as DNA, the CDR3 is TGTGCCAGTAGGGTATCAAGGGGGGCATACAATGAGCAGTTCTTC. As protein: CASRVSRGAYNEQFF.

The chain is built from TRBV7-9 and TRBJ2-3; unclear D gene. Germline V CDR1 and CDR2: SEHNR, FQNEAQ (reference sequence). Trimming left V 5 bases short and J 0 bases short, with 9 bases between. The CDR3 covers 14 residues. Written as DNA, the CDR3 is TGTGCCAGCAGCCAAGTTGAGAGCACAGATACGCAGTATTTT. This translates into CASSQVESTDTQYF.

The chain is built from TRBV30 and TRBJ2-3; 9 bases align to TRBD2. The CDR3 is 18 residues long. With 2 bases clipped from V and 2 bases from J, the junction kept 14 bases outside the gene matches. Germline assignment: CDR1 GTSNPN and CDR2 SVGIG (reference sequence). The CDR3 loop is CAWSLPLDSGGLTDTQYF. Here the CDR3 DNA reads TGTGCCTGGAGTCTACCTTTGGATAGCGGGGGTCTCACAGATACGCAGTATTTT.

This chain connects TRBV7-2 to TRBJ1-2; no clear D. V shed 0 bases and J shed 2 bases, with 10 bases lying between them. The CDR3 is made up of 15 amino acids. Germline loops: CDR1 SGHTA, CDR2 FQGNSA. The CDR3 sequence is CASSLAVGVNYGYTF. CDR3 DNA sequence: TGTGCCAGCAGCTTAGCGGTCGGGGTGAACTATGGCTACACCTTC.

The chain joins TRBV11-1 to TRBJ2-1; tentative D call: TRBD2 (6 bases). Deletions cut 1 base from V and 9 bases from J, with 10 bases between. Germline V gene sequence: CDR1 SGHAT, CDR2 FQDESV (reference sequence). CDR3 length: 13 residues. CDR3 sequence (DNA): TGTGCCAGCAGCTTAGACACAGCGGGTGAGCAGTTCTTC. Translating it yields CASSLDTAGEQFF. Complete variable domain (other parts from reference TRBV11-1 and TRBJ2-1): EAEVAQSPRYKITEKSQAVAFWCDPISGHATLYWYRQILGQGPELLVQFQDESVVDDSQLPKDRFSAERLKGVDSTLKIQPAELGDSAMYLCASSLDTAGEQFFGPGTRLTVL.

The chain joins TRBV27 to TRBJ2-3; no clear D gene. The germline V gene encodes CDR1 MNHEY and CDR2 SMNVEV (reference sequence). Trimming pared 4 bases from V and 0 bases from J, leaving 11 bases between. There are 15 residues in the CDR3. The CDR3: CASSSPRSSTDTQYF. The CDR3 coding sequence is TGTGCCAGCAGTTCCCCCCGGTCTAGCACAGATACGCAGTATTTT.

This clone was recorded only once. V gene TRBV6-5 combines with J gene TRBJ2-7, with 7 bases fitting TRBD1. Germline values: CDR1 MNHEY, CDR2 SVGAGI. Losses at the gene ends were 6 bases for V and 4 bases for J; bases not matched to a gene: 6. The CDR3 covers 13 residues. CDR3 DNA sequence: TGTGCCAGCAGGTGGGACAGCACGTACGAGCAGTACTTC. This codes for CASRWDSTYEQYF.